Listed below are T cell receptor beta chains from one sample, sequenced in a study of patients and donors after allogeneic stem cell transplantation. One entry per CDR3 protein results from TCRdb running MiXCR on the RT-PCR reads. The profile shows 200,000 to 250,000 distinct CDR3 sequences, about 37% of them singletons. Input material: blood, either unsorted or a sorted T cell fraction (not recorded which). The receptors here all came from a human donor who was either an allogeneic HSCT recipient or a stem cell or donor lymphocyte infusion donor (not recorded which). It is not recorded whose cells these are; they may come from a transplant donor. Each CDR3 is given with its conserved first and last residue. A D gene is named only where the DNA matches it firmly. Clone size is given for some rows only: seen once, a few or many times, or a class if the clone is expanded.

J gene,D gene,V gene,clone size,CDR3 DNA,CDR3 protein
TRBJ1-4,TRBD1,TRBV25-1,-,TGTGCCAGCAGTGAACCTAAGGGGGCGGACGAAAAACTGTTTTTT,CASSEPKGADEKLFF
TRBJ1-5,-,TRBV12-3/TRBV12-4,-,TGTGCCAGCAGTTTAACACTCCATCAGCCCCAGCATTTT,CASSLTLHQPQHF
TRBJ2-1,TRBD2,TRBV6-5,-,TGTGCCAGCAGTTACGGGGCGGGGGGAGCTGAGGAGCAGTTCTTC,CASSYGAGGAEEQFF
TRBJ1-2,-,TRBV15,-,TGTGCCACCAGCAGGGTCAGGATGGACTATGGCTACACCTTC,CATSRVRMDYGYTF
TRBJ2-4,-,TRBV24-1,-,TGTGCCACCAGTGATCCAGGGGAGAAAAACATTCAGTACTTC,CATSDPGEKNIQYF
TRBJ1-2,TRBD1,TRBV12-3/TRBV12-4,few,TGTGCCAGCAGTTTAAGGCAGGGGGTGGTCTATGGCTACACCTTC,CASSLRQGVVYGYTF
TRBJ1-2,-,TRBV9,-,TGTGCCAGCAGCGAGAGCCCTCAACGTAACTATGGCTACACCTTC,CASSESPQRNYGYTF
TRBJ1-1,-,TRBV7-8,-,TGTGCCAGCAGCTCCCCCGGGGGGACTGAAGCTTTCTTT,CASSSPGGTEAFF
TRBJ2-3,TRBD2,TRBV3-1,-,TGTGCCAGCAGCCTCGGGGGGGTAGATACGCAGTATTTT,CASSLGGVDTQYF
TRBJ1-3,-,TRBV28,few,TGTGCCAGCACTCCCGACAGGATAGGAAACACCATATATTTT,CASTPDRIGNTIYF
TRBJ1-4,-,TRBV28,few,TGTGCCAGCAGTTCCGGAGGTTCTTCTTTTGAAAAACTGTTTTTT,CASSSGGSSFEKLFF
TRBJ2-1,-,TRBV5-1,few,TGCGCCAGCAGCCTAAGTGTGAGTAGTGAGCAGTTCTTC,CASSLSVSSEQFF
TRBJ2-7,TRBD2,TRBV6-1,-,TGTGCCAGCAGCACTACACTAGCGGGGGAATTCGAGCAGTACTTC,CASSTTLAGEFEQYF
TRBJ1-2,TRBD1,TRBV20-1,-,TGCAGTGCTAGTACCCCGGGACAGCGACGTATTTATGGCTACACCTTC,CSASTPGQRRIYGYTF
TRBJ1-2,TRBD1,TRBV10-3,few,TGTGCCATCAGTGTTCTCAGGACCCGGGACAGGGATGGCTACACCTTC,CAISVLRTRDRDGYTF
TRBJ2-2,-,TRBV5-1,few,TGCGCCAGCAGCCCCACGGGGCAGGGAGGAACCGGGGAGCTGTTTTTT,CASSPTGQGGTGELFF
TRBJ1-2,-,TRBV5-6,few,TGTGCCAGCAGCTTGGTGGCCCCTCTGGGGGCTAACTATGGCTACACCTTC,CASSLVAPLGANYGYTF
TRBJ1-2,-,TRBV5-1,few,TGCGCCAGCAGCCCGACAATCGGGGGCGGCTACACCTTC,CASSPTIGGGYTF
TRBJ1-1,TRBD1,TRBV7-2,-,TGTGCCAGCAGCTTCACCGGGACAGGAATTGAAGCTTTCTTT,CASSFTGTGIEAFF
TRBJ1-2,TRBD1,TRBV12-3/TRBV12-4,few,TGTGCCAGCAGGTCGACAGGGGGCTATGGCTACACCTTC,CASRSTGGYGYTF
TRBJ2-5,-,TRBV6-6,-,TGTGCCAGCAGTTACTACGGGGGAGAGACCCAGTACTTC,CASSYYGGETQYF
TRBJ1-3,-,TRBV4-2,few,TGTGCCAGCAGCCCCGACGGGACTTCTGGAAACACCATATATTTT,CASSPDGTSGNTIYF
TRBJ2-1,-,TRBV5-1,few,TGTGCCAGCAGTTTAGGGCCATCCAATGAGCAGTTCTTC,CASSLGPSNEQFF
TRBJ1-1,-,TRBV28,-,TGTGCCAGCAGCGTAGGGTATCAGGGAAGTCTAGCTGAAGCTTTCTTT,CASSVGYQGSLAEAFF
TRBJ2-5,-,TRBV21-1,-,TGTGCCAGCAGCAAAGTAGGGACGGGACAGCAAGAGACCCAGTACTTC,CASSKVGTGQQETQYF
TRBJ2-1,-,TRBV5-6,-,TGTGCCAGCAGCTTGAACAGACTGGGGGCTAATGAGCAGTTCTTC,CASSLNRLGANEQFF
TRBJ1-1,TRBD1,TRBV29-1,few,TGCAGCGTTGATACGACAGGGGATCTGAACACTGAAGCTTTCTTT,CSVDTTGDLNTEAFF
TRBJ2-3,TRBD2,TRBV7-3,-,TGTGCCAGCAGCTCCAAGCGGGGGGACACAGATACGCAGTATTTT,CASSSKRGDTDTQYF
TRBJ2-7,-,TRBV28,-,TGTGCCAGCCAAACTCGCGGACGGGCCTACGAGCAGTACTTC,CASQTRGRAYEQYF
TRBJ1-5,-,TRBV7-2,-,TGTGCCAGCAGCTTAGACAGGGTTCAGCCCCAGCATTTT,CASSLDRVQPQHF
TRBJ1-5,-,TRBV7-2,-,TGTGCCAGCAGCAGAGACAGGTTTAGCAATCAGCCCCAGCATTTT,CASSRDRFSNQPQHF
TRBJ2-1,-,TRBV28,-,TGTGCCAGCAGCCAGAGGATCCCCAATGAGCAGTTCTTC,CASSQRIPNEQFF
TRBJ2-6,TRBD2,TRBV5-1,-,TGCGCCAGCAGCTTGATGCTAGCGGCTGGGGCCAACGTCCTGACTTTC,CASSLMLAAGANVLTF
TRBJ1-1,-,TRBV7-2,-,TGTGCCAGCAGCTGGGACGCTTACAGGTTGAACACTGAAGCTTTCTTT,CASSWDAYRLNTEAFF
TRBJ1-2,-,TRBV5-1,-,TGCGCCAGCGGCGGGATTACTAACTATGGCTACACCTTC,CASGGITNYGYTF
TRBJ2-3,-,TRBV6-5,-,TGTGCCAGCAGTTATTCGGGGAGTGTCGGCACAGATACGCAGTATTTT,CASSYSGSVGTDTQYF
TRBJ2-7,-,TRBV5-1,-,TGCGCCAGCAGCGCCTACAGGTCTGGAAGCTCCTACGAGCAGTACTTC,CASSAYRSGSSYEQYF
TRBJ1-5,-,TRBV6-5,-,TGTGCCAGCACCGAGGGTCCAGGGAACCCTAAGCCCCAGCATTTT,CASTEGPGNPKPQHF
TRBJ1-6,-,TRBV12-3/TRBV12-4,-,TGTGCCAGCAGTTTCCGGCAACACTCCTATAATTCACCCCTCCACTTT,CASSFRQHSYNSPLHF
TRBJ2-2,TRBD1,TRBV20-1,few,TGCAGTGCCACAGGGGGGACAGCGAACACCGGGGAGCTGTTTTTT,CSATGGTANTGELFF
TRBJ1-1,TRBD1,TRBV5-6,few,TGTGCCAGCAGCTTGGGCCCAGGGGGTCACACTGAAGCTTTCTTT,CASSLGPGGHTEAFF
TRBJ1-1,-,TRBV20-1,few,TGCAGTGCTAGCGCAGGGGAGGTCACTGAAGCTTTCTTT,CSASAGEVTEAFF
TRBJ2-5,TRBD2,TRBV7-2,-,TGTGCCAGCAGCTTAGTTCTTAGCTGGGTAGCGGGGCAAGAGACCCAGTACTTC,CASSLVLSWVAGQETQYF
TRBJ1-3,-,TRBV7-9,few,TGTGCCAGCAGCCGCTACTCTGGAAACACCATATATTTT,CASSRYSGNTIYF
TRBJ1-5,TRBD1,TRBV5-1,-,TGCGCCAGCAGCGCAGGGGGCAGCCAGCCCCAGCATTTT,CASSAGGSQPQHF
TRBJ1-1,-,TRBV4-2,few,TGTGCCAGCAGCCAAGATATCCGGTACATGAACACTGAAGCTTTCTTT,CASSQDIRYMNTEAFF
TRBJ2-1,-,TRBV5-1,-,TGCGCCAGCAGCATGCGTACGTTCGGTTACAATGAGCAGTTCTTC,CASSMRTFGYNEQFF
TRBJ2-5,-,TRBV7-2,-,TGTGCCAGCAGCTTGCTTATGGGCAGGGAGACCCAGTACTTC,CASSLLMGRETQYF
TRBJ2-7,-,TRBV12-3/TRBV12-4,-,TGTGCCAGCAGTAATCGGACAGACCCCCGGAACGACCAGTACTTC,CASSNRTDPRNDQYF
TRBJ1-1,-,TRBV4-2,-,TGTGCCAGCAACCTTTTTACAAGTCCCAACACTGAAGCTTTCTTT,CASNLFTSPNTEAFF
TRBJ1-1,-,TRBV7-9,-,TGTGCCAGCAGCTTTACGGTCCCCAGGGCTTTCTTT,CASSFTVPRAFF
TRBJ1-4,-,TRBV18,-,TGTGCCAGCTCACAAACCGGCGGACCTAATGAAAAACTGTTTTTT,CASSQTGGPNEKLFF
TRBJ1-3,-,TRBV29-1,-,TGCAGCGTTGAAGGCCCGCCAGGAAACACCATATATTTT,CSVEGPPGNTIYF